This TCR beta chain was found in a study of long-term antiretroviral therapy in people with HIV. The study's findings and limits: Clones with expansion before ART led the repertoire at all time points. ART-treated samples gained diversity yet remained below transplant donor controls.

Notes on this clone: What it binds is not known.

Samples were assayed with immunoSEQ v3.0 at survey level. The assay was immunoSEQ multiplex PCR, and TCRdb's table has in-frame clones only and misses some. The data contain about 25,000 clones, roughly 90% of them singletons. Treatment locations for all participants with HIV were in the United States. Germline values: CDR1 SGHRS, CDR2 YFSETQ. The CDR3 has 14 residues. V was clipped by 4 bases and J by 4 bases, with 14 bases between them. The chain combines TRBV5-1 with TRBJ1-2; TRBD1 might be the D (6 bases). The clonotype was recovered from a man aged 50 to 60 with HIV. This sample comprised unsorted PBMCs, obtained 1.8 years before starting antiretroviral therapy. The CDR3 loop reads CASSLGVGGYGYTF. CDR3 in DNA: TGCGCCAGCAGCCTCGGAGTAGGGGGCTATGGCTACACCTTC.